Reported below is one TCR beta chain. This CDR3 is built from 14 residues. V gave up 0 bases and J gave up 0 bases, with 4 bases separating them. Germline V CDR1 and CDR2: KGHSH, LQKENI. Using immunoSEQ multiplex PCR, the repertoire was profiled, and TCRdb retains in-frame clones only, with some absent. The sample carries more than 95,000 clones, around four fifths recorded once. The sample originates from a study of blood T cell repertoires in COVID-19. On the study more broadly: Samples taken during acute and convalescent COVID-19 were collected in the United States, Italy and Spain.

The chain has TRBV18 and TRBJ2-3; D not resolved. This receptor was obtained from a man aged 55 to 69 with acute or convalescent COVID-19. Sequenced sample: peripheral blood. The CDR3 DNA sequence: TGTGCCAGCTCACCACCGAGTAGCACAGATACGCAGTATTTT. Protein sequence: CASSPPSSTDTQYF.